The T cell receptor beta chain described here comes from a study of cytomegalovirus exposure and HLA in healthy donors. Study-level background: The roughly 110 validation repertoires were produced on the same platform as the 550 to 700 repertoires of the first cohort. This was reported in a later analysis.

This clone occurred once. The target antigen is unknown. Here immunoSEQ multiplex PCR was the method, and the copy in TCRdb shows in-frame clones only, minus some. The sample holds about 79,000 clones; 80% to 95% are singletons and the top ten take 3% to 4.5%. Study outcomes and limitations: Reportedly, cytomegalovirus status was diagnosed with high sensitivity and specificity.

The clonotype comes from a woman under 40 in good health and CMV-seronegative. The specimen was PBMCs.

In nucleotides, the CDR3 is TGTGCCAGCAGCTTCCGACGGGTAGTGAACACTGAAGCTTTCTTT. Protein sequence: CASSFRRVVNTEAFF. V gene TRBV11-2 combines with J gene TRBJ1-1; D call uncertain. Trimming took off 3 bases at V and 0 bases at J, with 11 bases between the two ends. The CDR3 runs 15 residues. Looked up from germline, CDR1 is SGHAT and CDR2 is FQNNGV.